This record looks at one TCR beta chain sequence and its context. The data were produced by immunoSEQ multiplex PCR, yet TCRdb's version contains in-frame clones alone and is incomplete. The sample lists some 65,000 clones, about nine tenths occurring once. The source of the sample is a study of OX40 agonist ivuxolimab in advanced cancers. Study-level information: Every 2 weeks, patients got intravenous ivuxolimab at one of six dose levels (0.01-10 mg/kg).

Germline V CDR1 and CDR2: SNHLY, FYNNEI. The CDR3 is 15 residues long. Deletions cut 4 bases from V and 4 bases from J, with 11 bases between. The sample consisted of CD4+ or CD8+ T cells sorted from blood, taken in a trial of the OX40 agonist ivuxolimab. The chain employs TRBV2 and TRBJ2-6; D gene unclear. The TCR comes from an adult with an advanced solid tumor such as melanoma, head and neck, liver or kidney cancer. The CDR3 is CASSGGMRGANVLTF. The CDR3 DNA reads TGTGCCAGCAGTGGGGGAATGCGAGGGGCCAACGTCCTGACTTTC.